Shown below are 28 T cell receptor beta chains from a single sample sequenced in a study of shared clonotypes between healthy human individuals. TCRdb's table, derived via immunoSEQ multiplex PCR, lists solely in-frame clones and lacks some. This sample has fewer than 1.8 million clones, with 98% found just once. Material for sequencing was naive CD4+ T cells sorted from blood. The subset: CD45RA+ positively selected. These receptors were taken from a man aged 25 to 40 in good health.

This clone showed up just once. The chain combines TRBV18 with TRBJ2-3; D is uncertain. CDR3 length equals 19 residues. Germline V CDR1 and CDR2: KGHSH, LQKENI. V dropped 2 bases and J dropped 4 bases, with 25 bases sitting between them. DNA of the CDR3: TGTGCCAGCTCACCAAATATAATGGGCCTAGTCCAGATGGCAGATACGCAGTATTTT. It codes for CASSPNIMGLVQMADTQYF.

The chain couples TRBV27 to TRBJ2-3, with 7 bases aligning to TRBD2. J gave up 2 bases and V 3 bases, and 5 bases lay outside the gene matches. From germline, CDR1 is MNHEY and CDR2 SMNVEV (reference sequence). The CDR3 loop spans 15 amino acids. CDR3: CASSLGGLPTDTQYF. The CDR3 bases are TGTGCCAGCAGTTTGGGGGGACTACCCACAGATACGCAGTATTTT.

The chain uses TRBV11-2 and TRBJ2-1; unclear D gene. There are 14 residues in the CDR3. Trimming took off 4 bases at V and 0 bases at J, with 7 bases between the two ends. Germline loops: CDR1 SGHAT, CDR2 FQNNGV. The CDR3 bases are TGTGCCAGCAGCTGGGTAAGCTCCTACAATGAGCAGTTCTTC. As protein: CASSWVSSYNEQFF.

The chain carries TRBV19 and TRBJ2-3, with D hard to call. The CDR3 has 15 amino acids. Germline CDR1 LNHDA, CDR2 SQIVND (reference sequence). V gave up 5 bases and J gave up 4 bases, with 16 bases separating them. The CDR3 is CASSLQWGLSDTQYF. As DNA, the CDR3 is TGTGCCAGTAGTCTCCAATGGGGTCTGTCAGATACGCAGTATTTT.

The genes are TRBV5-1 and TRBJ2-5; D might be TRBD1 (7 bases). Germline V lookup: CDR1 SGHRS, CDR2 YFSETQ. The length of the CDR3 is 17 residues. V was trimmed by 4 bases and J by 2 bases, leaving 21 bases between them. The CDR3 DNA follows: TGCGCCAGCAGCGAATACAGGGGATCGGCGGGACAAGAGACCCAGTACTTC. Translated: CASSEYRGSAGQETQYF.

The chain is built from TRBV9 and TRBJ2-3; maybe TRBD2 (6 bases). Germline loops: CDR1 SGDLS, CDR2 YYNGEE. The V gene lost 3 bases and the J gene lost 4 bases, with 18 bases spanning the gap. The CDR3 loop spans 16 amino acids. The CDR3 nucleotides read TGTGCCAGCAGCGCAGTAGTGGGCGGGATGGCAGATACGCAGTATTTT. Its protein product is CASSAVVGGMADTQYF.

V is TRBV2 and J is TRBJ2-1, with D perhaps matching TRBD2 (6 bases). V lost 6 bases, J lost 1 base, and 13 bases lay in between. CDR3 size: 15 residues. CDR1 is SNHLY, CDR2 FYNNEI, per germline. DNA of the CDR3: TGTGCCAGCAGGGTAGCGGCCAAATCCTACAATGAGCAGTTCTTC. Encoded protein: CASRVAAKSYNEQFF.

The chain joins TRBV2 to TRBJ2-5; TRBD2 matches at 11 bases. V trimming: 6 bases; J trimming: 3 bases; junction bases outside the gene matches: 9. The CDR3 sequence is 16 residues long. Germline values: CDR1 SNHLY, CDR2 FYNNEI. Here the CDR3 DNA reads TGTGCCAGCAGCCCGGGACTAGCGGTTGCCAAAGAGACCCAGTACTTC. This translates into CASSPGLAVAKETQYF.

The chain combines TRBV5-1 with TRBJ2-6; the match to TRBD2 covers 10 bases. V was clipped by 7 bases and J by 1 base; unmatched bases: 8. In germline, CDR1 is SGHRS, CDR2 YFSETQ. The CDR3 has 17 residues. The CDR3 spells CASREVSGRSGANVLTF. CDR3 in DNA: TGCGCCAGCCGAGAAGTTAGCGGGAGGTCTGGGGCCAACGTCCTGACTTTC.

The CDR3 DNA follows: TGTGCCAGCAGTCCCATTCGACTTGAAGCTTTCTTT. It codes for CASSPIRLEAFF. The chain carries TRBV28 and TRBJ1-1, with D unclear. V dropped 5 bases and J dropped 7 bases, with 11 bases sitting between them. Germline assignment: CDR1 MDHEN and CDR2 SYDVKM. This CDR3 contains 12 residues.

The V gene is TRBV11-2, the J gene TRBJ2-7, with D possibly matching TRBD2 (6 bases). This CDR3 has 12 amino acids. Trimming took 2 bases from V and 12 from J, leaving 14 bases between them. CDR1 and CDR2 from the germline V gene are SGHAT and FQNNGV. The CDR3 nucleotides are TGTGCCAGCAGCTTAACCGGGACTCCCCTGTACTTC. Its translation: CASSLTGTPLYF.

The chain combines TRBV6-1 with TRBJ2-1; D might be TRBD1 (7 bases). The germline CDR1 and CDR2 sequences are MNHNS and SASEGT. The CDR3 has 14 residues. The ends were cut back, 6 bases at V and 5 bases at J, with 14 bases in the middle. The CDR3 sequence: CASSGGTVNNEQFF. The CDR3 DNA reads as TGTGCCAGCAGCGGCGGGACAGTTAACAATGAGCAGTTCTTC.

This sequence joins TRBV16 and TRBJ2-7; D is unclear. The length of the CDR3 is 15 residues. The ends were cut back, 0 bases at V and 4 bases at J, with 13 bases in the middle. The V gene's germline CDR1 is KGHSY and CDR2 FQNENV. CDR3 sequence reads: CASSQSSSMAYEQYF. Here the CDR3 DNA reads TGTGCCAGCAGCCAATCGTCAAGCATGGCTTACGAGCAGTACTTC.

This chain uses TRBV2 with TRBJ2-7; weak D call: TRBD1 (5 bases). V shed 2 bases and J shed 4 bases, with 15 bases lying between them. CDR1 is SNHLY, CDR2 FYNNEI, per germline. The CDR3 sequence is 15 residues long. The CDR3 bases are TGTGCCAGCAGTGAAAGTGGCAGGGTATCATACGAGCAGTACTTC. Translation: CASSESGRVSYEQYF.

The chain recombines TRBV6-1 with TRBJ1-1, with D perhaps TRBD1 (5 bases). The germline CDR1 and CDR2 sequences are MNHNS and SASEGT. There are 14 residues in the CDR3. V lost 0 bases to trimming and J lost 5 bases, with 10 bases between them. In DNA form, the CDR3 reads TGTGCCAGCAGTGAAGCCTCCAGGGTGACTGAAGCTTTCTTT. Translation gives CASSEASRVTEAFF.

This sequence joins TRBV11-2 and TRBJ2-1; 9 bases agree with TRBD2. V was clipped by 2 bases and J by 3 bases; unmatched bases: 5. CDR3 length: 16 amino acids. The germline V gene has CDR1 SGHAT and CDR2 FQNNGV. CDR3 sequence (DNA): TGTGCCAGCAGCTTATTAGCGGGAGTAGTCTACAATGAGCAGTTCTTC. Translated, it gives CASSLLAGVVYNEQFF.

V is TRBV4-3 and J is TRBJ1-1; D not certain. Germline assignment: CDR1 LGHNA and CDR2 YSLEER. Trimming removed 2 bases from V and 3 bases from J, with 10 bases in between. There are 14 residues in the CDR3. In DNA, the CDR3 is TGCGCCAGCAGCCAAATCTTATACGACACTGAAGCTTTCTTT. This translates into CASSQILYDTEAFF.

The gene calls are TRBV15 and TRBJ1-4, with D maybe TRBD1 (6 bases). Trimming cost V 1 base and J 7 bases, with 16 bases left between them. The CDR3 runs to 16 residues. The germline V gene has CDR1 LNHNV and CDR2 YYDKDF (reference sequence). CDR3 sequence reads: CATSRGHRTVSEKLFF. CDR3 DNA: TGTGCCACCAGCAGAGGACATCGGACAGTGAGTGAAAAACTGTTTTTT.

The chain couples TRBV7-8 to TRBJ1-1; 9 nucleotides align to TRBD1. CDR1 is SGHVS and CDR2 is FQNEAQ in the germline V gene. The CDR3 spans 15 residues. With 2 bases clipped from V and 5 bases from J, the junction kept 6 bases outside the gene matches. The CDR3, as DNA: TGTGCCAGCAGCTTACTTGTACAGGGGGCGACTGAAGCTTTCTTT. This translates into CASSLLVQGATEAFF.

This rearrangement joins TRBV5-6 to TRBJ1-2, with TRBD1 as a possible D gene (5 bases). In germline, CDR1 is SGHDT, CDR2 YYEEEE. CDR3 length: 15 residues. Trimming took 4 bases from V and 0 from J, leaving 13 bases between them. CDR3: CASSLPMTANYGYTF. The DNA for the CDR3 is TGTGCCAGCAGCCTACCGATGACAGCTAACTATGGCTACACCTTC. The variable domain in full, completed from reference TRBV5-6 and TRBJ1-2, reads DAGVTQSPTHLIKTRGQQVTLRCSPKSGHDTVSWYQQALGQGPQFIFQYYEEEERQRGNFPDRFSGHQFPNYSSELNVNALLLGDSALYLCASSLPMTANYGYTFGSGTRLTVV.

Concerning this clone itself: Within the sample, other DNA sequences also encode this same CDR3. Written as DNA, the CDR3 is TGTGCCAGCAGCCTTGGAGGGGGCACTGAAGCTTTCTTT. Its protein product is CASSLGGGTEAFF. V and J are TRBV9 and TRBJ1-1; perhaps TRBD1 as D (6 bases). From germline, CDR1 is SGDLS and CDR2 YYNGEE. The CDR3 consists of 13 residues. V lost 4 bases and J lost 4, with 11 bases in between.

This clone was detected once. The chain is built from TRBV28 and TRBJ2-7; 10 bases are shared with TRBD1. This CDR3 has 15 amino acids. With 2 bases clipped from V and 7 bases from J, the junction kept 8 bases outside the gene matches. Germline-derived CDR1 and CDR2 are MDHEN and SYDVKM. In DNA form, the CDR3 reads TGTGCCAGCAGTTTAGCGGGACAGGGGTTCTGGGAGCAGTACTTC. Translation gives CASSLAGQGFWEQYF.

CDR3 bases: TGTGCCAGCAACTTAAGGACAGGGGCCGGCTACACCTTC. Protein product: CASNLRTGAGYTF. V usage is TRBV19 and J usage is TRBJ1-2; 9 bases match TRBD1. Germline V gives CDR1 LNHDA, CDR2 SQIVND (reference sequence). Germline trimming cut 9 bases from V and 8 bases from J; bases unmatched to any gene: 10. This CDR3 comprises 13 residues.

The rearrangement links TRBV25-1 to TRBJ2-7; D is perhaps TRBD1 (6 bases). Trimming took 5 bases from V and 2 from J, leaving 16 bases between them. Germline V CDR1 and CDR2: MGHDK, SYGVNS. The CDR3 consists of 15 residues. CDR3 in amino acids: CASSSTGPAAYEQYF. The CDR3 nucleotides read TGTGCCAGCAGTTCTACAGGGCCGGCAGCCTACGAGCAGTACTTC.

Details on this clone: In the same sample, other DNA sequences code for this CDR3. The chain is built from TRBV19 and TRBJ1-5; a possible D gene is TRBD1 (5 bases). V was trimmed by 3 bases and J by 2 bases, leaving 8 bases between them. The CDR3 spans 14 residues. The germline CDR1 and CDR2 sequences are LNHDA and SQIVND (reference sequence). CDR3: CASSIRGGNQPQHF. For the CDR3, the DNA is TGTGCCAGTAGTATCCGGGGGGGCAATCAGCCCCAGCATTTT.

The chain employs TRBV5-6 and TRBJ2-1; D unclear. V shed 0 bases and J shed 10 bases, with 11 bases lying between them. Germline loops: CDR1 SGHDT, CDR2 YYEEEE. CDR3 length equals 13 residues. CDR3 DNA sequence: TGTGCCAGCAGCTTGGGCCCTTTGATGGAGCAGTTCTTC. Protein sequence: CASSLGPLMEQFF.

The chain recombines TRBV28 with TRBJ2-7; 7 bases fit TRBD2. The CDR3 is 15 residues long. The trim removed 4 bases at V and 4 bases at J, leaving 10 bases unmatched. Germline-derived CDR1 and CDR2 are MDHEN and SYDVKM. The CDR3 loop reads CASSYGLVGAYEQYF. The CDR3 DNA reads TGTGCCAGCAGTTACGGACTAGTCGGTGCTTACGAGCAGTACTTC.

This chain connects TRBV29-1 to TRBJ2-1, with no clear D. The CDR3 is 13 amino acids. Trimming left V 6 bases short and J 4 bases short, with 13 bases between. In germline, CDR1 is SQVTM, CDR2 ANQGSEA. The DNA of the CDR3 is TGCAGCGTAGGGCTCCAGACGTACAATGAGCAGTTCTTC. Its protein is CSVGLQTYNEQFF.